This T cell receptor (beta chain) was identified in a study of shared clonotypes between healthy human individuals. The CDR3 consists of 15 residues. Trimming took 5 bases from V and 2 from J, leaving 10 bases between them. From germline, CDR1 is LNHNV and CDR2 YYDKDF (reference sequence). TCRdb's table, derived via immunoSEQ multiplex PCR, lists solely in-frame clones and lacks some. Of under 2,500,000 clones listed, under 97% are singletons. The origin of this receptor is a man between 18 and 29 years old in good health. Sequenced input: naive CD4+ T cells sorted from blood. Subset given: CD45RA+ positively selected. The chain has TRBV15 and TRBJ1-6; no clear D gene. The CDR3: CATSPAAAYNSPLHF. The CDR3 DNA is TGTGCCACCAGCCCGGCGGCAGCCTATAATTCACCCCTCCACTTT.